The 10 T cell receptor beta chains listed next were all sequenced from one sample in a study of human T cells and chemical hapten exposure (dated by TCRdb to the early 2020s). Taken with the paper, the label for time point translates to: patch test 2, 6 weeks after DPC sensitization. The sample's treatment or condition label, in plain terms: therapeutic diphenylcyclopropenone sensitization with weekly scalp DPC. The method behind the library was RACE. Data came from a NextSeq 500. The public reads were reanalyzed by TCRdb: fastp trimming at Q25, MiXCR alignment, in-frame beta chains only. Under each unique CDR3 protein, matching rows form one entry showing the most common genes and DNA. Here the sample has around 360,000 distinct CDR3 sequences; about 6.9% occur a single time. The leading ten clones occupy less than 6.5% of the sample. Sequencing used whole blood, obtained in connection with sensitization to the hapten diphenylcyclopropenone (DPC). The receptor source for this set is a woman aged 18-29 years with alopecia areata. Some clones in this sample may be carry-over from other donors' samples.

This clonotype was seen a handful of times. The genes are TRBV4-1 and TRBJ2-7, with D perhaps matching TRBD1 or TRBD2 (6 bases each). Between the trimmed V and J ends, which lost 2 bases and 3 bases, there was a span of 14 bases. The CDR3 is 15 residues long. Germline lookup yields CDR1 MGHRA and CDR2 YSYEKL. CDR3 coding DNA: TGCGCCAGCAGCCAACCCTCCGGGGGCTTCTACGAGCAGTACTTC. Translation: CASSQPSGGFYEQYF.

This clonotype has ten or more counts. V usage is TRBV12-3 or TRBV12-4 and J usage is TRBJ1-2; 9 bases align to TRBD1. The CDR3 is 16 amino acids. Unmatched junction bases numbered 11, after V lost 4 bases and J lost 5 bases. For the CDR3, the DNA is TGTGCCAGCAGTTCGGACAGGGGAGGGTCTGGGTATGGCTACACCTTC. Its translation: CASSSDRGGSGYGYTF.

V usage is TRBV14 and J usage is TRBJ2-7; D is perhaps TRBD1 (5 bases). The germline V gene encodes CDR1 SGHDN and CDR2 FVKESK. The CDR3 contains 14 residues. Trimming took off 2 bases at V and 3 bases at J, with 11 bases between the two ends. CDR3 nucleotides: TGTGCCAGCAGCCAACCAGGGAATCTCTACGAGCAGTACTTC. As protein: CASSQPGNLYEQYF.

This chain uses TRBV20-1 with TRBJ2-1, with D perhaps TRBD1 (6 bases). V lost 5 bases, J lost 8 bases, and 19 bases lay in between. The germline V gene has CDR1 DFQATT and CDR2 SNEGSKA (reference sequence). The CDR3 has 14 amino acids. CDR3 sequence: CSAGRDNPGDEQFF. Here the CDR3 DNA reads TGCAGTGCTGGCCGGGACAATCCAGGGGATGAGCAGTTCTTC.

This clonotype was seen repeatedly, ten times or more. The V call is TRBV18, the J call TRBJ1-1, with D perhaps matching TRBD1 (6 bases). Per the germline V gene, CDR1 is KGHSH and CDR2 is LQKENI. CDR3 length equals 13 residues. V gave up 5 bases and J gave up 1 base, with 8 bases separating them. The CDR3 coding sequence is TGTGCCAGCTCAGGGGGCGAGAACACTGAAGCTTTCTTT. Translation: CASSGGENTEAFF.

The V call is TRBV6-6, the J call TRBJ2-3; 7 bases are shared with TRBD1. J lost 9 bases, V lost 4 bases, and 7 bases had no gene match. Germline-derived CDR1 and CDR2 are MNHNY and SVGAGI (reference sequence). The CDR3 sequence is 13 residues long. CDR3 nucleotide sequence: TGTGCCAGCAGTTCCGGGGACAGACAAACGCAGTATTTT. Its protein is CASSSGDRQTQYF.

This clonotype was detected many times. The chain joins TRBV28 to TRBJ1-1; tentatively, D is TRBD1 (5 bases). The germline V gene has CDR1 MDHEN and CDR2 SYDVKM. Trimming removed 3 bases from V and 3 bases from J, with 14 bases in between. The length of the CDR3 is 15 residues. This CDR3 reads CASSLGGPRDTEAFF. CDR3 DNA: TGTGCCAGCAGTTTGGGGGGACCAAGGGACACTGAAGCTTTCTTT.

Turning to this clonotype: Being one base from a much bigger clone, this may be a read error. J is TRBJ2-7 and V is TRBV28; no reliable D call. The CDR3 totals 14 residues. Germline CDR1 MDHEN, CDR2 SYDVKM. The CDR3 DNA follows: TGTGCCAGCAGTTTAACGGCAGCTACCTACGTGCAGTACTTC. Protein sequence: CASSLTAATYVQYF. The full variable domain, with the rest looked up from reference TRBV28 and TRBJ2-7, is DVKVTQSSRYLVKRTGEKVFLECVQDMDHENMFWYRQDPGLGLRLIYFSYDVKMKEKGDIPEGYSVSREKKERFSLILESASTNQTSMYLCASSLTAATYVQYFGPGTRLTVT.

This clonotype was seen repeatedly, ten times or more. The chain combines TRBV28 with TRBJ1-4, with unresolved D. The CDR3 runs 12 residues. Germline V gives CDR1 MDHEN, CDR2 SYDVKM. Trimming cost V 9 bases and J 6 bases, with 11 bases left between them. The CDR3 spells CASTTGDEKLFF. DNA of the CDR3: TGTGCCAGTACAACTGGGGATGAAAAACTGTTTTTT.

The table lists this clonotype with many counts. V usage is TRBV29-1 and J usage is TRBJ1-2, with no clear D. V was cut by 0 bases and J by 4 bases, with 12 bases left in between. This CDR3 is 14 amino acids long. CDR1 SQVTM and CDR2 ANQGSEA come from the germline V gene. The CDR3 region has the DNA TGCAGCGTTGAAGAATCGGGGTTCGGCTATGGCTACACCTTC. Its translation: CSVEESGFGYGYTF.